The clone carrying this T cell receptor (beta chain) is deemed medium-sized. Individual cDNA molecules were tagged with unique molecular identifiers, the study reported. TCRdb re-derived calls from the 5' RACE reads in MiXCR, one entry per CDR3 protein. Among 25,000 to 35,000 distinct CDR3 sequences listed, approximately 6% were seen once. This sample is part of a study of early T cells in non-severe SARS-CoV-2 infection. About the study: Sequencing input comprised bulk RNA from unsorted whole blood; chain pairing was not available.

V lost 8 bases, J lost 3 bases, and 14 bases lay in between. Per the germline V gene, CDR1 is MNHEY and CDR2 is SVGAGI. CDR3 length equals 15 residues. The sequenced sample was whole blood, obtained at baseline. The J gene is TRBJ2-6, the V gene TRBV6-5; D not certain. The TCR comes from an adult who was a healthcare worker with PCR-confirmed SARS-CoV-2 infection or an uninfected control (not recorded which). CDR3 bases: TGTGCCAGCTCATCAAGGGTCTTTGGGGCCAACGTCCTGACTTTC. It encodes CASSSRVFGANVLTF.